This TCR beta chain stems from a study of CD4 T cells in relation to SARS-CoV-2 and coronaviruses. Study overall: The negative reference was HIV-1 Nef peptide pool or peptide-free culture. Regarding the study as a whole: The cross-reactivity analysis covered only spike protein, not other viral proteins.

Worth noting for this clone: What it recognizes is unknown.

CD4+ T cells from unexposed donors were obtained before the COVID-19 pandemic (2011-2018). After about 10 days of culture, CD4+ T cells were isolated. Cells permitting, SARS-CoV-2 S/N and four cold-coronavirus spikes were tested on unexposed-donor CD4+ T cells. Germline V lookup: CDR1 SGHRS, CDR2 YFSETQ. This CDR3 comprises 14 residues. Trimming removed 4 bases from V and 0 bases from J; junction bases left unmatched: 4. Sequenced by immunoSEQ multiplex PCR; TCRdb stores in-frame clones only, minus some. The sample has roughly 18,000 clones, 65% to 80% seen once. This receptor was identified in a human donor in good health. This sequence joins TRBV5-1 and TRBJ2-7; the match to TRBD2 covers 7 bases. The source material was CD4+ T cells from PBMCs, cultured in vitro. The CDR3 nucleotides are TGCGCCAGCAGCCCCGGGGGGAGCTCCTACGAGCAGTACTTC. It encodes CASSPGGSSYEQYF.